The clone carrying this T cell receptor (beta chain) was seen once. Its antigen is as yet unknown. Intraepithelial and lamina propria lymphocytes were released after the graft tissue was processed. These data are taken from a study of graft-versus-host responses after intestinal transplantation. Background on the study: Every recipient had anti-thymocyte globulin induction and approximately three years of tacrolimus plus steroids. Study findings and constraints: Individuals who had graft-donor T cell macrochimerism had allografts that showed high graft-versus-host to host-versus-graft clonal ratios.

Method: immunoSEQ multiplex PCR; TCRdb's copy keeps in-frame clones and lacks some. Found here are about 570 clones, 76% of them singletons; the top ten hold about 32%. Germline lookup yields CDR1 SGHNT and CDR2 YYREEE (reference sequence). Unmatched junction bases numbered 3, after V lost 3 bases and J lost 3 bases. This CDR3 is built from 15 residues. The sample was ileum tissue, taken roughly 260 days after intestinal transplant. The chain has TRBV5-4 and TRBJ2-6; 7 nucleotides agree with TRBD1. The receptor was isolated from a human patient who received an intestinal transplant, so some T cells may come from the graft donor. The CDR3 coding sequence is TGTGCCAGCAGCTCGACAGGGTTTGGGGCCAACGTCCTGACTTTC. Its translation: CASSSTGFGANVLTF.